This entry is about one T cell receptor (beta chain). Its cognate antigen has yet to be identified. Base qualities are not provided; no much larger clone lies one nucleotide away. This sample was included in a study of PD-1 blockade in classical Hodgkin lymphoma (dated by TCRdb to about 2020). For the wider study: Nivolumab dosing was 3 mg/kg intravenously every 2 weeks, continuing until either disease progression or unacceptable toxicity. To define a peripheral blood immune signature of response to PD-1 blockade in classical Hodgkin lymphoma, the study combined TCR beta sequencing with CyTOF.

The time point label on this specimen signifies: cycle 2 day 1 (C2D1) of nivolumab. Every trial patient had relapsed after autologous stem cell transplantation, and cohorts A, B and C differed in prior brentuximab vedotin exposure. A total of over 55 patients with relapsed/refractory classical Hodgkin lymphoma made up the trial cohort, and each patient's best overall response was complete response, partial response or progressive disease. Single-agent nivolumab was administered to trial patients in the multi-cohort phase II CheckMate 205 trial. An independent review committee assessed best overall response using the 2007 International Working Group response criteria. PBMCs from the trial were collected at three points: immediately before nivolumab initiation (C1D1), and during therapy at cycle 2 day 1 and cycle 4 day 1. Peripheral blood was collected in 8 mL Vacutainer Cell Preparation Tubes, from which PBMCs were isolated by centrifugation and then cryopreserved.

Genomic DNA was extracted with the Qiagen DNeasy kit from unsorted PBMCs and from negatively selected CD4+ and CD8+ fractions. TCR beta CDR3 regions were subjected to amplification by immunoSEQ multiplex PCR with primers that anneal to V and J segments. A synthetic immune receptor repertoire was used to minimize amplification bias, and any remaining bias was removed computationally after sequencing. For the original study's pipeline: Repertoire diversity was quantified as the Shannon entropy index using custom Python scripts. Unsorted, CD4+ and CD8+ repertoires were examined separately, except in combined analyses, for which CD4+ and CD8+ sequences were merged in silico. A clone counted as expanded when the clone's frequency after treatment rose at least 2-fold relative to C1D1, and clones undetected at baseline were given a pseudocount of 0.5. Singleton clones were defined as clones with 0 or 1 copy at C1D1, and non-singleton clones were defined as clones with 2 or more copies. Clones expanded in unsorted samples were labelled as CD4+, CD8+ or unknown by matching protein sequences in sorted samples from the same patient. Wilcoxon tests on paired samples were used to test diversity changes from C1D1 to C4D1. Sourced from immuneACCESS, this table was stored by TCRdb with only in-frame sequences that have V and J called. A share of the clones is absent; for the studies checked, an unresolved V gene accounts for under half, and the remainder has no known explanation. V, J and clone size derive from that table, while D and trimming were established from the DNA sequence. The sample table records 75,000 to 100,000 clones; roughly four fifths of these occur just once. The ten most abundant clones make up less than 20% of the sample.

Per the germline V gene, LGHNT is the CDR1 and FRNRAP is the CDR2. Clipping removes 6 bases from V and 7 bases from J, with 10 as the unmatched junction base count. The CDR3 sequence holds 14 residues, the cysteine and phenylalanine included. Of all the DNA, just the CDR3 is kept, 42 bases in frame from base 1. The paper's findings and limits, for the study overall: Trial patients achieving complete response had baseline diversity similar to newly diagnosed patients, whereas partial responders and progressors had significantly lower diversity. Lower diversity was observed in patients in whom nivolumab was started less than 1 year after ASCT, and these patients were excluded from later analyses so that confounding by immune reconstitution would be avoided. CD4+ but not CD8+ TCR diversity rose significantly by C4D1 (p=0.0027 vs p=0.16), most apparent in complete responders (p=0.02). The study was limited to a single clinical trial cohort, and causes of repertoire differences, possibly disease activity or prior therapy, remained undefined. Baseline TCR diversity was reported to be lower in newly diagnosed patients than in healthy donors and to be lower still in relapsed/refractory patients.

The chain links TRBV12-5 with TRBJ2-5, with 8 bases matching TRBD2. The sequence came from a human donor with classical Hodgkin lymphoma. The sample here was peripheral blood mononuclear cells (PBMCs), taken before the second cycle of nivolumab. This receptor carries the CDR3 CASGSGAGEGTQYF. Read as DNA, the sequence is TGTGCTAGTGGATCAGGAGCGGGAGAGGGGACCCAGTACTTC.